Here is one T cell receptor beta chain with its context. The sequenced fragment ends 3 residues before the CDR3 boundary, so the rest is inferred from the germline J gene. Cervical HPV DNA detected by MY09/MY11 PCR, typed by dot-blot. These data originate in a study of T cells in women clearing cervical HPV infection. Study context: Case blood drawn at lesion detection; control blood after infection cleared.

The protocol was immunoSEQ multiplex PCR, while the TCRdb copy is restricted to in-frame clones and leaves out a portion. This table lists 40,000 to 55,000 clones. CDR1 is SGHTA and CDR2 is FQGTGA in the germline V gene. Trimming took 4 bases from V and 7 from J; bases not matched to a gene: 8. The CDR3 contains 15 residues. The sequence was obtained from a woman aged 18 to 75 with a cervical HPV16 infection that either progressed to CIN3+ or cleared (not recorded which). The chain is built from TRBV7-3 and TRBJ2-2, with 8 bases matching TRBD1. Sample: blood buffy coat. The sequenced part of the CDR3 DNA is TGTGCCAGCAGCTCACCCGACAGGGGAGGCGGGGAG. Translated, it gives CASSSPDRGGGE. The whole CDR3 region reads CASSSPDRGGGELFF.